The TCR beta chain under discussion was sequenced for a study of shared clonotypes between healthy human individuals. Study overall: Donors, aged 18 to 49, were a couple of women and a few men.

CD4+ cells underwent separation, giving CD45RA+ naive and CD45RA-negative memory subsets. As regards this clone: Antigen unknown.

General study points: The researchers took only blood, and tissue repertoires probably look different. An anticipated effect of sequencing depth on clonotype sharing among donors was recognized.

Sequencing used immunoSEQ multiplex PCR; TCRdb keeps in-frame clones, though not all of them. Of approximately 640,000 clones in the sample, more than 70% were seen once. The germline CDR1 and CDR2 sequences are SGHAT and FQNNGV. V was pared by 6 bases and J by 6 bases, with 18 bases between. The CDR3 runs to 14 residues. The TCR sequence derives from a woman under 40 in good health. The rearrangement links TRBV11-2 to TRBJ2-7; either TRBD1 or TRBD2 may supply D (5 bases each). Sequences were obtained from memory CD4+ T cells sorted from blood. Subset indicated: CD45RA-negative fraction. CDR3 amino acids: CASSPTRDLFEQYF. The CDR3, as DNA: TGTGCCAGCAGTCCAACCCGGGACCTCTTCGAGCAGTACTTC.